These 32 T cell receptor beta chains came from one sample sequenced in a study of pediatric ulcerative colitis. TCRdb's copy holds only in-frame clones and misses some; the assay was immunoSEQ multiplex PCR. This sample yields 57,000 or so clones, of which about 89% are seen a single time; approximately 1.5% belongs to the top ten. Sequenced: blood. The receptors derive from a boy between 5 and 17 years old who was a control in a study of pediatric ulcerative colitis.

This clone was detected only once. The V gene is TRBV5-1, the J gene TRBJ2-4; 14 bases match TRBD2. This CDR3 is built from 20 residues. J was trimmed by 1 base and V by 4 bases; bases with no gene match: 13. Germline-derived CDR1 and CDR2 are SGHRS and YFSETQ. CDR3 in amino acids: CASSLTGTSGSGGAKNIQYF. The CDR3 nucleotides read TGCGCCAGCAGCCTAACCGGGACTAGCGGGAGTGGTGGGGCCAAAAACATTCAGTACTTC. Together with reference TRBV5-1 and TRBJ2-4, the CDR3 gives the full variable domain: KAGVTQTPRYLIKTRGQQVTLSCSPISGHRSVSWYQQTPGQGLQFLFEYFSETQRNKGNFPGRFSGRQFSNSRSEMNVSTLELGDSALYLCASSLTGTSGSGGAKNIQYFGAGTRLSVL.

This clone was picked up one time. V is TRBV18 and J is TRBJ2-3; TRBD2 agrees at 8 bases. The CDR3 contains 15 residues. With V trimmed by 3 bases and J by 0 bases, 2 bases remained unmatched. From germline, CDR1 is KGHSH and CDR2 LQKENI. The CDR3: CASSPSSGSTDTQYF. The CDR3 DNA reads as TGTGCCAGCTCACCTTCTAGCGGGAGCACAGATACGCAGTATTTT. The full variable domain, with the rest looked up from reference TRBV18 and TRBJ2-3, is NAGVMQNPRHLVRRRGQEARLRCSPMKGHSHVYWYRQLPEEGLKFMVYLQKENIIDESGMPKERFSAEFPKEGPSILRIQQVVRGDSAAYFCASSPSSGSTDTQYFGPGTRLTVL.

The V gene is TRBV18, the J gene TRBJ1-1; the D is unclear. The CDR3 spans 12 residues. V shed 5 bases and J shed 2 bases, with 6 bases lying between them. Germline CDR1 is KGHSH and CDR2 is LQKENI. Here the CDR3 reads CASSRKNTEAFF. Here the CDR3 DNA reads TGTGCCAGCTCAAGAAAAAACACTGAAGCTTTCTTT.

CDR3 in amino acids: CASSGIEGVDIQYF. Written as DNA, the CDR3 is TGTGCCAGTAGTGGCATCGAGGGGGTGGACATTCAGTACTTC. The J gene is TRBJ2-4, the V gene TRBV19; tentatively, D is TRBD1 (6 bases). The V gene's germline CDR1 is LNHDA and CDR2 SQIVND (reference sequence). V was clipped by 5 bases and J by 8 bases, with 16 bases between them. The CDR3 consists of 14 residues.

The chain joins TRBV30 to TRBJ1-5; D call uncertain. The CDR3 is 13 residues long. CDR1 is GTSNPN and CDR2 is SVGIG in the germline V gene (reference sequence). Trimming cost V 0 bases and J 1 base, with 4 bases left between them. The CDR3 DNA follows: TGTGCCTGGAGTGTACCCAGCAATCAGCCCCAGCATTTT. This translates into CAWSVPSNQPQHF.

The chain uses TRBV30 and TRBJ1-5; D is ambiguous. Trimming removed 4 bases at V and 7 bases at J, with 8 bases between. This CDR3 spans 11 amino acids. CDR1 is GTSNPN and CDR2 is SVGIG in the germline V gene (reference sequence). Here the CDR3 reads CAWIMWQPQHF. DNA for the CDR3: TGTGCCTGGATCATGTGGCAGCCCCAGCATTTT.

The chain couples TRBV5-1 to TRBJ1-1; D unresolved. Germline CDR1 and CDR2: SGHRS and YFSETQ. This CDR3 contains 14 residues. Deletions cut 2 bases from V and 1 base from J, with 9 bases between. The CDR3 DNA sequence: TGCGCCAGCAGCTTAGGTGGGTCGAACACTGAAGCTTTCTTT. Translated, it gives CASSLGGSNTEAFF.

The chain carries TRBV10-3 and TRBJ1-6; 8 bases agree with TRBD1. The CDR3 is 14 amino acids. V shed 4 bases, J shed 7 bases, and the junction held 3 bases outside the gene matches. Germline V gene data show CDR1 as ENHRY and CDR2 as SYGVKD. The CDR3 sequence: CAISGTGTNSPLHF. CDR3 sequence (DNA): TGTGCCATCAGTGGGACAGGGACAAATTCACCCCTCCACTTT.

CDR3 bases: TGCAGCGCCTCGAGACAGGGGGAAGGCTACACCTTC. Encoded protein: CSASRQGEGYTF. The chain uses TRBV29-1 and TRBJ1-2, with 9 bases lining up with TRBD1. With 7 bases clipped from V and 8 bases from J, the junction kept 8 bases outside the gene matches. The CDR3 extends over 12 amino acids. Germline V CDR1 and CDR2: SQVTM, ANQGSEA. The entire variable domain, with the rest obtained from reference TRBV29-1 and TRBJ1-2, is as follows: SAVISQKPSRDICQRGTSLTIQCQVDSQVTMMFWYRQQPGQSLTLIATANQGSEATYESGFVIDKFPISRPNLTFSTLTVSNMSPEDSSIYLCSASRQGEGYTFGSGTRLTVV.

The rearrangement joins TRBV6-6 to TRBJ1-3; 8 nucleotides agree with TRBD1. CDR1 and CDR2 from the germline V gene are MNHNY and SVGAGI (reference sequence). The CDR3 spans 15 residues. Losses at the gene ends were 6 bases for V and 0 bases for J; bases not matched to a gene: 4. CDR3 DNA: TGTGCCAGCAGCCCCGGGACAGGCTCTGGAAACACCATATATTTT. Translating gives CASSPGTGSGNTIYF.

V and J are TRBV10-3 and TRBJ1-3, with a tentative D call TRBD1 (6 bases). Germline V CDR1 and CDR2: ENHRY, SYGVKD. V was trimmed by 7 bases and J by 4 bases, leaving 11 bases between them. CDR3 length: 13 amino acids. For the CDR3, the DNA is TGTGCCATCACCGAGGGGGTAGGAAACACCATATATTTT. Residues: CAITEGVGNTIYF.

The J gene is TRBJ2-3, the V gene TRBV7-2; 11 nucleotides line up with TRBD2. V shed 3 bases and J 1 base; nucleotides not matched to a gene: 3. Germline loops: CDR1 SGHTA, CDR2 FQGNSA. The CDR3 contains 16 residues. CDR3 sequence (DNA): TGTGCCAGCAGCTTTAGCGGGGGGGCTGGCACAGATACGCAGTATTTT. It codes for CASSFSGGAGTDTQYF.

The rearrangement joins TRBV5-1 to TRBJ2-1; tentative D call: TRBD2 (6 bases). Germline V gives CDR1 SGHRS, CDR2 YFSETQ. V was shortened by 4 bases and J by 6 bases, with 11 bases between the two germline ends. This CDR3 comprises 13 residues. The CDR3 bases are TGCGCCAGCAGCGAGGACTACATCAATGAGCAGTTCTTC. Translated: CASSEDYINEQFF.

The CDR3 protein is CASSARGLEINYGYTF. CDR3 DNA: TGTGCCAGCTCAGCCCGGGGGCTAGAAATTAACTATGGCTACACCTTC. V and J are TRBV18 and TRBJ1-2; weak D call: TRBD1 (6 bases). V lost 5 bases and J lost 1, with 17 bases in between. The CDR3 has 16 residues. Looked up from germline, CDR1 is KGHSH and CDR2 is LQKENI.

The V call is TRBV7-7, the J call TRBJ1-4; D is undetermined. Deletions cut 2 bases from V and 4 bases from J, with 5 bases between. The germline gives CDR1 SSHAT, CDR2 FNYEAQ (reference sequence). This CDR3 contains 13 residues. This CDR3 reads CASSLRHNEKLFF. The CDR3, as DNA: TGTGCCAGCAGCTTAAGGCATAATGAAAAACTGTTTTTT.

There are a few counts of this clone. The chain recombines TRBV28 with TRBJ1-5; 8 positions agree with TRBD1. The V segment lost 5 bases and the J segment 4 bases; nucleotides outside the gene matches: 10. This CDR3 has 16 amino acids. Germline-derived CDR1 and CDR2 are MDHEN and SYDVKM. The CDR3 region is CASSQFHRGLNQPQHF. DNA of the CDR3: TGTGCCAGCAGTCAATTCCACAGGGGGTTGAATCAGCCCCAGCATTTT.

The DNA of the CDR3 is TGTGCCAGCAGCCCCGGCGGAGCAAACTATGGCTACACCTTC. This encodes CASSPGGANYGYTF. J is TRBJ1-2 and V is TRBV7-6, with D unresolved. Trimming left V 5 bases short and J 2 bases short, with 12 bases between. The germline CDR1 and CDR2 sequences are SGHVS and FNYEAQ. The CDR3 length is 14 residues.

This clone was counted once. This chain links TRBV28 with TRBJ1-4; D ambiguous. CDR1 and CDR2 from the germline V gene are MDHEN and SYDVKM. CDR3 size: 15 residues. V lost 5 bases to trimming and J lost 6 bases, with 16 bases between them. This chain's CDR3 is CASSTPKQSHEKLFF. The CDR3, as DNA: TGTGCCAGCAGTACCCCGAAACAGAGCCATGAAAAACTGTTTTTT.

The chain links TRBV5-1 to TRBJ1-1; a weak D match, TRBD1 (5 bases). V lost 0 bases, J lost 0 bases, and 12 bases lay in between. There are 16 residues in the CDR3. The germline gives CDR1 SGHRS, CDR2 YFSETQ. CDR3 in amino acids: CASSLGGPRVNTEAFF. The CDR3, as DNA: TGCGCCAGCAGCTTGGGGGGCCCCAGGGTGAACACTGAAGCTTTCTTT.

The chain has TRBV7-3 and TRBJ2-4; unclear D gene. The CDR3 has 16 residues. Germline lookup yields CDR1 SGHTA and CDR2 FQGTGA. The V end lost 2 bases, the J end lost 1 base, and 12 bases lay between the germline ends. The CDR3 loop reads CASSLDGIKAKNIQYF. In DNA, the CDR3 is TGTGCCAGCAGCTTAGATGGCATTAAGGCCAAAAACATTCAGTACTTC.

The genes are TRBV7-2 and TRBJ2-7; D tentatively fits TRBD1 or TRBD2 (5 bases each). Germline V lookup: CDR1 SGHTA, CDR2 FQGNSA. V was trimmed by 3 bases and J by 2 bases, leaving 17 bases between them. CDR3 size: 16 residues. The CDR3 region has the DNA TGTGCCAGCAGCTTCAATTTTGGGCAGGGAGCCTACGAGCAGTACTTC. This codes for CASSFNFGQGAYEQYF.

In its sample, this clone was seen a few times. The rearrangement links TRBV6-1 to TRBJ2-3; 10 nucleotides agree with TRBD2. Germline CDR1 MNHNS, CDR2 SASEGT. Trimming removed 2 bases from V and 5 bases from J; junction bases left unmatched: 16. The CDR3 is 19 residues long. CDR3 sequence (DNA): TGTGCCAGCAGTGAATATCTTTTGGGTAGCGGGAGGTCGGGAGATACGCAGTATTTT. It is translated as CASSEYLLGSGRSGDTQYF.

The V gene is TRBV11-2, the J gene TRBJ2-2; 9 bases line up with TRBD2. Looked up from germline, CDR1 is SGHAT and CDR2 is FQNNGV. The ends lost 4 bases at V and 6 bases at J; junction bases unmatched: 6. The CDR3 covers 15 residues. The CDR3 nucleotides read TGTGCCAGCAGCTCTCCGGGACTAGCTCCCGGGGAGCTGTTTTTT. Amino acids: CASSSPGLAPGELFF.

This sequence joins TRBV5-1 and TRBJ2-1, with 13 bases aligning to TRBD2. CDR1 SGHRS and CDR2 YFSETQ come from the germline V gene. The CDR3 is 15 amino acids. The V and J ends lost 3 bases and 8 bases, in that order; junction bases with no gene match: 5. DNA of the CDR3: TGCGCCAGCAGCTCCCGAGGGACTAGCGGGGATGAGCAGTTCTTC. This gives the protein CASSSRGTSGDEQFF.

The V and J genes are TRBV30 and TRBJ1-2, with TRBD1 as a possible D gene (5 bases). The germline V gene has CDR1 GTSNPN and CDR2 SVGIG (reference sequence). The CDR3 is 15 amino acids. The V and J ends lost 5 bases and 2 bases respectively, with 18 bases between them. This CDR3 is CAWVSRFDRNYGYTF. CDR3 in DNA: TGTGCCTGGGTATCACGATTCGACAGAAACTATGGCTACACCTTC.

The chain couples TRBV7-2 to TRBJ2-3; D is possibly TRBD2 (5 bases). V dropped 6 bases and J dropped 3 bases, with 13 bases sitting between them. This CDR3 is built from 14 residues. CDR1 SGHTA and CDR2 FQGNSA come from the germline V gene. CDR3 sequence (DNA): TGTGCCAGCAGGTCAGGTGGCGGGACAGATACGCAGTATTTT. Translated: CASRSGGGTDTQYF.

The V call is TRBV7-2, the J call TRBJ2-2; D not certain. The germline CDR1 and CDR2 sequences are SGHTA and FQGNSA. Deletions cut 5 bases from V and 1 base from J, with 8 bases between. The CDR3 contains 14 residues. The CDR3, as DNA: TGTGCCAGCAGCCTCTCTGGGAACACCGGGGAGCTGTTTTTT. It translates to CASSLSGNTGELFF.

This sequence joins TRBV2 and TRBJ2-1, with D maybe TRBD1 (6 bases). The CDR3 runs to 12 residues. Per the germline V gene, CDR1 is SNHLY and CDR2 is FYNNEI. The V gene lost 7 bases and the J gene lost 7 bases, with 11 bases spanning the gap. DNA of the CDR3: TGTGCCAGCATTGGGCAGGGGAATGAGCAGTTCTTC. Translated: CASIGQGNEQFF. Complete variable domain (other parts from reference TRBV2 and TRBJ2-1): EPEVTQTPSHQVTQMGQEVILRCVPISNHLYFYWYRQILGQKVEFLVSFYNNEISEKSEIFDDQFSVERPDGSNFTLKIRSTKLEDSAMYFCASIGQGNEQFFGPGTRLTVL.

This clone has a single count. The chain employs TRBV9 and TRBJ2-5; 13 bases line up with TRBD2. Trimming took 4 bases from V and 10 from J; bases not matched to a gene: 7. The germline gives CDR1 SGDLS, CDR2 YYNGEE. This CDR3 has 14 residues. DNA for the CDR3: TGTGCCAGCAGCCTGACCGGGACTAGCGGGAACCAGTACTTC. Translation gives CASSLTGTSGNQYF.

The CDR3 DNA reads TGTGCCAGCAGCGGTAAGCAACTGAACACTGAAGCTTTCTTT. Translating gives CASSGKQLNTEAFF. V is TRBV7-8 and J is TRBJ1-1; no definite D call. CDR3 size: 14 residues. The germline gives CDR1 SGHVS, CDR2 FQNEAQ. Trimming pared 5 bases from V and 0 bases from J, leaving 10 bases between.

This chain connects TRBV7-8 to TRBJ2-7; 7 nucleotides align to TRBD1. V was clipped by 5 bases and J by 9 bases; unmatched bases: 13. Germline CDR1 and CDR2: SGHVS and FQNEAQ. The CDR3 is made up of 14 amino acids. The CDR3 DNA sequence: TGTGCCAGCAGCATTCCGGGACAGCCTCCACGGCAGTACTTC. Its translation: CASSIPGQPPRQYF. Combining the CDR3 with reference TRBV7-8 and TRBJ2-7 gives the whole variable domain GAGVSQSPRYKVAKRGQDVALRCDPISGHVSLFWYQQALGQGPEFLTYFQNEAQLDKSGLPSDRFFAERPEGSVSTLKIQRTQQEDSAVYLCASSIPGQPPRQYFGPGTRLTVT.

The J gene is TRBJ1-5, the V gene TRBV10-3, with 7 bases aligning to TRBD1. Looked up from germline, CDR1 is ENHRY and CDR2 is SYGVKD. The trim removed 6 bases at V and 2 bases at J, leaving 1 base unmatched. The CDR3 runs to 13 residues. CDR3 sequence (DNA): TGTGCCATCAGCACAGGGGGCAATCAGCCCCAGCATTTT. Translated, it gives CAISTGGNQPQHF.